Following are 10 T cell receptor beta chains from one sample sequenced in a study of blood T cell repertoires in COVID-19. Some clones are missing from TCRdb's copy, which holds only in-frame ones; the method was immunoSEQ multiplex PCR. Of 95,000 to 150,000 clones in the sample, 86% are singletons; the top ten hold 4% to 5.5%. The sample comprised peripheral blood. The origin of the receptors is a man aged 35 to 55 with acute or convalescent COVID-19.

The genes are TRBV19 and TRBJ1-1, with D perhaps matching TRBD1 (5 bases). The CDR3 has 14 amino acids. The germline gives CDR1 LNHDA, CDR2 SQIVND (reference sequence). V was cut by 4 bases and J by 3 bases, with 12 bases left in between. The CDR3 loop is CASSTKGDYTEAFF. CDR3 nucleotides: TGTGCCAGTAGTACGAAAGGGGATTACACTGAAGCTTTCTTT.

This clone occurred a few times. The rearrangement uses TRBV7-9 and TRBJ1-2, with 9 bases that match TRBD1. CDR3 length: 15 residues. With 5 bases clipped from V and 4 bases from J, the junction kept 8 bases outside the gene matches. The germline CDR1 and CDR2 sequences are SEHNR and FQNEAQ (reference sequence). CDR3 amino acids: CASSAGTGRSYGYTF. DNA for the CDR3: TGTGCCAGCAGCGCCGGGACAGGGAGGTCCTATGGCTACACCTTC. Full variable domain (remainder filled in from reference TRBV7-9 and TRBJ1-2): DTGVSQNPRHKITKRGQNVTFRCDPISEHNRLYWYRQTLGQGPEFLTYFQNEAQLEKSRLLSDRFSAERPKGSFSTLEIQRTEQGDSAMYLCASSAGTGRSYGYTFGSGTRLTVV.

The rearrangement uses TRBV6-1 and TRBJ2-5; 10 positions agree with TRBD1. The CDR3 consists of 17 residues. V shed 0 bases and J 2 bases; nucleotides not matched to a gene: 6. Per the germline V gene, CDR1 is MNHNS and CDR2 is SASEGT. CDR3 loop: CASSEASGQGPQETQYF. The CDR3 DNA is TGTGCCAGCAGTGAAGCTTCGGGACAGGGGCCGCAAGAGACCCAGTACTTC.

V gene TRBV7-2 combines with J gene TRBJ1-5; 9 nucleotides match TRBD1. CDR1 is SGHTA and CDR2 is FQGNSA in the germline V gene. V trimming: 1 base; J trimming: 4 bases; junction bases outside the gene matches: 2. The CDR3 runs 15 residues. The CDR3: CASSLDRGRNQPQHF. CDR3 DNA sequence: TGTGCCAGCAGCTTAGACAGGGGGCGAAATCAGCCCCAGCATTTT.

The chain is built from TRBV19 and TRBJ1-1; perhaps TRBD1 as D (6 bases). This CDR3 is built from 14 residues. V lost 5 bases and J lost 1, with 11 bases in between. Germline V CDR1 and CDR2: LNHDA, SQIVND (reference sequence). The CDR3: CASSAKDRNTEAFF. The CDR3 DNA is TGTGCCAGTAGTGCAAAGGACAGGAACACTGAAGCTTTCTTT.

Remarks on this clone: The same CDR3 can be traced to other DNA sequences in this sample. The gene calls are TRBV15 and TRBJ2-1, with 7 bases that match TRBD1. Germline V gene data show CDR1 as LNHNV and CDR2 as YYDKDF (reference sequence). J was trimmed by 1 base and V by 0 bases; bases with no gene match: 3. The CDR3 has 16 residues. The CDR3 nucleotides read TGTGCCACCAGCAGAGACCGGACAGGTTCCTACAATGAGCAGTTCTTC. This codes for CATSRDRTGSYNEQFF.

This clone was detected only once. The rearrangement uses TRBV19 and TRBJ2-1; perhaps TRBD1 as D (5 bases). The CDR3 runs 14 residues. Germline V gene lookup returns CDR1 LNHDA and CDR2 SQIVND (reference sequence). The V end lost 3 bases, the J end lost 10 bases, and 16 bases lay between the germline ends. The CDR3 DNA is TGTGCCAGTAGTATGGGAAACAGGCCTCGGGAGCAGTTCTTC. Translation gives CASSMGNRPREQFF.

The V and J genes are TRBV12-3 or TRBV12-4 and TRBJ1-1; perhaps TRBD1 as D (6 bases). V gave up 3 bases and J gave up 7 bases, with 12 bases separating them. The CDR3 extends over 13 amino acids. The chain's CDR3 is CASSFGQGIEAFF. Here the CDR3 DNA reads TGTGCCAGCAGTTTCGGGCAGGGGATTGAAGCTTTCTTT.

This chain connects TRBV12-1 to TRBJ2-3; TRBD1 is the table's D call and was not checked against the DNA. TRBV12-1 is recorded as a pseudogene. The CDR3 is 14 amino acids. CDR3 residues: CASSFGQLGDTQYF. CDR3 in DNA: TGTGCCAGCAGCTTTGGACAATTAGGAGATACGCAGTATTTT.

This clone appeared a single time. The chain carries TRBV5-1 and TRBJ1-4; TRBD1 matches 10 bases. CDR3 length equals 15 residues. V was pared by 3 bases and J by 5 bases, with 4 bases of the junction left unmatched. CDR1 SGHRS and CDR2 YFSETQ come from the germline V gene. CDR3 protein: CASSSRQGANEKLFF. CDR3 in DNA: TGCGCCAGCAGCTCGAGACAGGGGGCGAATGAAAAACTGTTTTTT.